The following is a TCR beta chain sequence with its context. This PCR relied on a set of 60 Vbeta primers and 13 Jbeta primers. Using immunoSEQ multiplex PCR, the repertoire was profiled, and TCRdb retains in-frame clones only, with some absent. Of more than 80,000 clones in the sample, 78% were seen once. This sample is part of a study of cytomegalovirus exposure and HLA in healthy donors. V was clipped by 3 bases and J by 3 bases, with 14 bases between them. The V gene's germline CDR1 is SGHAT and CDR2 FQNNGV. The CDR3 runs 15 residues. The chain links TRBV11-2 to TRBJ1-1, with a tentative D call TRBD1 (6 bases). The source is a man in his late teens or twenties in good health and CMV-seropositive. The sequencing input was PBMCs. CDR3 residues: CASSFVTGRDTEAFF. The DNA of the CDR3 is TGTGCCAGCAGCTTTGTAACAGGGAGGGACACTGAAGCTTTCTTT.